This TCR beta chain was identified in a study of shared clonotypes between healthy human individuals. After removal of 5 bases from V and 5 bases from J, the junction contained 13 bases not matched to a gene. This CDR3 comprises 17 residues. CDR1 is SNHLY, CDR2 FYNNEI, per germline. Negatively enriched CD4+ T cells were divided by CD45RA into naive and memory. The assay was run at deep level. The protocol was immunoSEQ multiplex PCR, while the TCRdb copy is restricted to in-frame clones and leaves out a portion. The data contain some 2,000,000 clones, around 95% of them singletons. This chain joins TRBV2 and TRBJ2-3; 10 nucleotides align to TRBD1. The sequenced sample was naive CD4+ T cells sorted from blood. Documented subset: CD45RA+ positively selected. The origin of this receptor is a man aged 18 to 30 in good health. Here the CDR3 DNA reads TGTGCCAGCAGTCCCTCCCCCGGGACAGGGGTGGGAGATACGCAGTATTTT. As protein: CASSPSPGTGVGDTQYF. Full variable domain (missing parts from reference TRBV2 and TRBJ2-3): EPEVTQTPSHQVTQMGQEVILRCVPISNHLYFYWYRQILGQKVEFLVSFYNNEISEKSEIFDDQFSVERPDGSNFTLKIRSTKLEDSAMYFCASSPSPGTGVGDTQYFGPGTRLTVL.